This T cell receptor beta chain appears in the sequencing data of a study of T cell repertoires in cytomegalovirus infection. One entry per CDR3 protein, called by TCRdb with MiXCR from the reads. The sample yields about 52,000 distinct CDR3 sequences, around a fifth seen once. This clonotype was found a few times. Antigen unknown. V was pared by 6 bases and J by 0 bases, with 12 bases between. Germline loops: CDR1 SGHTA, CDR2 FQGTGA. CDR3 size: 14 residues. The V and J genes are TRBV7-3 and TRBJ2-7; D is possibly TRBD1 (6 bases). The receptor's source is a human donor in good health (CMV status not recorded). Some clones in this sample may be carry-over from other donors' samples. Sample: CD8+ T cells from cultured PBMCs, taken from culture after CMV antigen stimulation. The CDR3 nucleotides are TGTGCCAGCAGGGGGACACCCAGCTCCTACGAGCAGTACTTC. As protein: CASRGTPSSYEQYF.